This is a list of T cell receptor beta chains from one sample in a study of beta chain features in type 1 diabetes. Sequencing was performed with immunoSEQ multiplex PCR; in TCRdb, only in-frame clones are kept and a portion is missing. The data contain around 260,000 clones, around 21% of them seen just once; the ten biggest clones take up 0.028%. The sequenced sample was naive CD4+ T cells from blood. Receptors originate from a woman in her thirties or forties with type 1 diabetes. Each CDR3 is given with its conserved first and last residue. Only part of the rows carry a size: once, few, many, or a class if the clone is expanded.

>14|NA|TRBV2|TRBJ1-2
CASGGGQGAYGYTF
>14|NA|TRBV5-4|TRBJ2-7
CASSQQVLSYEQYF
>12|NA|TRBV6-5|TRBJ1-6
CASSRQDSPLHF
>15|few|TRBV7-9|TRBJ2-3
CASSRVQGGTDTQYF
>15|NA|TRBV11-2|TRBJ2-5
CASQTSLAFSETQYF
>16|NA|TRBV14|TRBJ2-3
CASSQTRGSLADTQYF
>13|few|TRBV29-1|TRBJ1-1
CSGGQGRDTEAFF
>13|NA|TRBV7-9|TRBJ2-6
CAIGKSGANVLTF
>15|few|TRBV7-9|TRBJ1-1
CASSLTQRGGTEAFF
>14|NA|TRBV9|TRBJ2-3
CASSVNRITDTQYF
>13|NA|TRBV28|TRBJ2-2
CASSSADTGELFF
>14|few|TRBV4-2|TRBJ1-5
CASSLDRGNQPQHF
>14|NA|TRBV7-2|TRBJ2-7
CASSASRTSYEQYF
>17|NA|TRBV4-3|TRBJ1-2
CASSQDGARTGAGGYTF
>13|few|TRBV10-3|TRBJ1-1
CASAGTGATEAFF
>15|few|TRBV14|TRBJ2-2
CASSLLRGNTGELFF
>12|few|TRBV19|TRBJ2-1
CASSREASEQFF
>14|few|TRBV5-1|TRBJ2-1
CASSLGGRDNEQFF
>13|few|TRBV6-5|TRBJ1-2
CASSYEGGYGYTF
>17|NA|TRBV10-3|TRBJ2-1
CAISDSTQGAGISEQFF
>13|NA|TRBV2|TRBJ1-5
CASRQDSNQPQHF
>17|once|TRBV30|TRBJ2-5
CAWSVRRLAGGQETQYF
>14|few|TRBV18|TRBJ1-2
CASSPARGIDGYTF
>15|few|TRBV30|TRBJ2-2
CAWRVGGRNGGELFF
>12|NA|TRBV15|TRBJ1-1
CATSSSRTEAFF
>14|few|TRBV9|TRBJ2-7
CASSPGQGGNEQYF
>12|NA|TRBV2|TRBJ2-1
CASSLDLRGQFF